The 24 T cell receptor beta chains given below trace back to one sample, sequenced in a study of cytotoxic CD8 clonotypes in ibrutinib-treated CLL. Using immunoSEQ multiplex PCR, the repertoire was profiled, and TCRdb retains in-frame clones only, with some absent. The profile covers 150,000 to 250,000 clones, with 72% appearing a single time and roughly 12% taken by the ten largest. The sample consisted of PBMCs, taken after 24 months of ibrutinib treatment. The receptor source for this set is a human donor with chronic lymphocytic leukemia.

The chain combines TRBV4-3 with TRBJ2-3; D is unclear. The V end was cut by 3 bases, the J end by 3 bases, with 13 bases between. The CDR3 runs to 15 residues. The V gene's germline CDR1 is LGHNA and CDR2 YSLEER. CDR3 bases: TGCGCCAGCAGCCAGGCACAGTTAACTACAGATACGCAGTATTTT. It encodes CASSQAQLTTDTQYF.

V is TRBV28 and J is TRBJ1-5; 9 bases are a match to TRBD1. The CDR3 sequence is 16 residues long. Germline loops: CDR1 MDHEN, CDR2 SYDVKM. The V gene end was trimmed by 6 bases and the J gene end by 0 bases; junction bases not matched to a gene: 6. The CDR3 region is CASSSDRGYSNQPQHF. The DNA for the CDR3 is TGTGCCAGCAGCTCGGACAGGGGTTATAGCAATCAGCCCCAGCATTTT.

V and J are TRBV5-6 and TRBJ2-1; 7 bases fit TRBD1. This CDR3 comprises 14 residues. Looked up from germline, CDR1 is SGHDT and CDR2 is YYEEEE. Trimming removed 4 bases from V and 7 bases from J; junction bases left unmatched: 8. The CDR3 DNA is TGTGCCAGCAGCCTCATTTTGACAGGGAATGAGCAGTTCTTC. Translating gives CASSLILTGNEQFF.

V is TRBV7-7 and J is TRBJ2-2, with 8 bases aligning to TRBD1. The germline V gene encodes CDR1 SSHAT and CDR2 FNYEAQ (reference sequence). The CDR3 has 15 residues. In nucleotides, the CDR3 is TGTGCTAGCGGACAGGGCGTTGGTGACACCGGGGAGCTGTTTTTT. It yields the protein CASGQGVGDTGELFF.

A single count supports this clone. The rearrangement uses TRBV9 and TRBJ2-5, with 13 bases lining up with TRBD2. The tail of the sequence fits TRBJ2-7 better, so the J call may be wrong. This CDR3 region has 15 residues. Per the germline V gene, CDR1 is SGDLS and CDR2 is YYNGEE. Here the CDR3 DNA reads TGTGCCAGCAGCCCCACGGGACTAGCGGGAAACGAGCAGTACTTC. It specifies CASSPTGLAGNEQYF.

The gene calls are TRBV29-1 and TRBJ2-3; 10 bases line up with TRBD2. V was clipped by 3 bases and J by 1 base; unmatched bases: 4. Germline lookup yields CDR1 SQVTM and CDR2 ANQGSEA. The CDR3 runs to 15 residues. CDR3 residues: CSVDLLAGRTDTQYF. The DNA for the CDR3 is TGCAGCGTTGACTTACTAGCGGGACGCACAGATACGCAGTATTTT.

This chain uses TRBV2 with TRBJ1-5; D call uncertain. Trimming took 4 bases from V and 5 from J, leaving 15 bases between them. This CDR3 is built from 15 residues. Germline loops: CDR1 SNHLY, CDR2 FYNNEI. In DNA, the CDR3 is TGTGCCAGCAGTGCGTACAGCGGAGGTGATCAGCCCCAGCATTTT. Translation gives CASSAYSGGDQPQHF.

This clone came up a few times. CDR3 protein: CASSLWGDGEQFF. CDR3 coding DNA: TGTGCCAGTAGTCTTTGGGGCGATGGTGAGCAGTTCTTC. This sequence joins TRBV19 and TRBJ2-1; possible D gene TRBD1, 5 bases. The CDR3 covers 13 residues. The V gene's germline CDR1 is LNHDA and CDR2 SQIVND (reference sequence). V was cut by 5 bases and J by 9 bases, with 14 bases left in between.

This sequence joins TRBV18 and TRBJ2-1; perhaps TRBD2 as D (6 bases). Germline lookup yields CDR1 KGHSH and CDR2 LQKENI. The CDR3 consists of 16 residues. Deletions cut 4 bases from V and 4 bases from J, with 17 bases between. CDR3 nucleotides: TGTGCCAGCTCACGAAGACCCAGGGACTCTTACAATGAGCAGTTCTTC. It yields the protein CASSRRPRDSYNEQFF.

The CDR3 region is CASSLQGRRYTEAFF. In DNA, the CDR3 is TGTGCCAGCAGCTTACAAGGACGGCGCTACACTGAAGCTTTCTTT. This sequence joins TRBV7-9 and TRBJ1-1; D ambiguous. V was shortened by 2 bases and J by 3 bases, with 13 bases between the two germline ends. Germline V gene data show CDR1 as SEHNR and CDR2 as FQNEAQ (reference sequence). The CDR3 sequence is 15 residues long.

CDR3 sequence: CASSENRVIYGYTF. The CDR3 DNA reads as TGCGCCAGCAGTGAGAATAGGGTAATCTATGGCTACACCTTC. V gene TRBV10-2 combines with J gene TRBJ1-2; D gene uncertain. Germline V gives CDR1 WSHSY, CDR2 SAAADI. The V gene lost 2 bases and the J gene lost 4 bases, with 11 bases spanning the gap. The CDR3 totals 14 residues.

The rearrangement links TRBV27 to TRBJ1-5; 9 bases match TRBD1. V dropped 5 bases and J dropped 6; count of bases not matched to a gene: 17. The length of the CDR3 is 18 residues. Per germline, CDR1 MNHEY and CDR2 SMNVEV (reference sequence). CDR3 coding DNA: TGTGCCAGCAGTGCTCGGTGGACAGGGGAATCTGCTGGTCAGCCCCAGCATTTT. Residues: CASSARWTGESAGQPQHF.

The chain has TRBV18 and TRBJ2-7; TRBD1 aligns across 8 bases. The CDR3 length is 14 residues. V shed 2 bases and J 0 bases; nucleotides not matched to a gene: 0. Germline V gene data show CDR1 as KGHSH and CDR2 as LQKENI. The CDR3 DNA sequence: TGTGCCAGCTCACCAGGACAGGGCTCCTACGAGCAGTACTTC. Translating gives CASSPGQGSYEQYF. Based on the CDR3 plus reference TRBV18 and TRBJ2-7, the full variable domain is NAGVMQNPRHLVRRRGQEARLRCSPMKGHSHVYWYRQLPEEGLKFMVYLQKENIIDESGMPKERFSAEFPKEGPSILRIQQVVRGDSAAYFCASSPGQGSYEQYFGPGTRLTVT.

This clone is a singleton in its sample. The gene calls are TRBV9 and TRBJ2-3; 8 positions match TRBD2. V dropped 4 bases and J dropped 7; count of bases not matched to a gene: 14. Germline-derived CDR1 and CDR2 are SGDLS and YYNGEE. The CDR3 consists of 16 residues. This CDR3 reads CASSTFGAGERNTQYF. The CDR3 region has the DNA TGTGCCAGCAGCACATTTGGAGCGGGAGAACGGAATACGCAGTATTTT.

The rearrangement uses TRBV10-1 and TRBJ1-4; 8 positions agree with TRBD1. The CDR3 runs 14 residues. Per germline, CDR1 WNHNN and CDR2 SYGVQD (reference sequence). Trimming removed 6 bases from V and 1 base from J; junction bases left unmatched: 1. The CDR3 loop reads CASRTGGTNEKLFF. The CDR3 coding sequence is TGCGCCAGCAGAACAGGGGGAACTAATGAAAAACTGTTTTTT.

V gene TRBV11-2 combines with J gene TRBJ2-5; 8 bases map to TRBD1. CDR1 is SGHAT and CDR2 is FQNNGV in the germline V gene. V gave up 3 bases and J gave up 6 bases; unmatched junction bases: 15. This CDR3 contains 17 residues. The CDR3 reads CASSLWGQATMGQTQYF. In DNA, the CDR3 is TGTGCCAGCAGCTTGTGGGGACAGGCTACAATGGGGCAGACCCAGTACTTC. Full variable domain (rest looked up from reference TRBV11-2 and TRBJ2-5): EAGVAQSPRYKIIEKRQSVAFWCNPISGHATLYWYQQILGQGPKLLIQFQNNGVVDDSQLPKDRFSAERLKGVDSTLKIQPAKLEDSAVYLCASSLWGQATMGQTQYFGPGTRLLVL.

J is TRBJ1-5 and V is TRBV4-2; tentatively, D is TRBD1 (5 bases). Per germline, CDR1 LGHNA and CDR2 YNFKEQ. Trimming took off 4 bases at V and 1 base at J, with 11 bases between the two ends. The CDR3 runs to 15 residues. Written as DNA, the CDR3 is TGTGCCAGCAGCCCCACAGGTTGGAGCAATCAGCCCCAGCATTTT. It codes for CASSPTGWSNQPQHF.

The J gene is TRBJ2-7, the V gene TRBV7-2; D not certain. The CDR3 loop spans 14 amino acids. The V and J ends lost 4 bases and 5 bases respectively, with 15 bases between them. The germline V gene encodes CDR1 SGHTA and CDR2 FQGNSA. The CDR3 bases are TGTGCCAGCAGCTACGACCTCGGACGGAACGAGCAGTACTTC. This translates into CASSYDLGRNEQYF.

The V and J genes are TRBV30 and TRBJ2-3, with 10 bases aligning to TRBD2. Losses at the gene ends were 3 bases for V and 1 base for J; bases not matched to a gene: 4. Germline-derived CDR1 and CDR2 are GTSNPN and SVGIG (reference sequence). This CDR3 has 15 residues. The CDR3 nucleotides read TGTGCCTGGAGCGGAGGGACTAGCGGCACAGATACGCAGTATTTT. Its protein product is CAWSGGTSGTDTQYF.

The V gene is TRBV19, the J gene TRBJ1-2; no firm D call. Trimming cost V 0 bases and J 4 bases, with 9 bases left between them. Per germline, CDR1 LNHDA and CDR2 SQIVND (reference sequence). The CDR3 sequence is 14 residues long. The CDR3 DNA reads TGTGCCAGTAGTATAGAGCCGGGAACCTATGGCTACACCTTC. Its protein product is CASSIEPGTYGYTF.

V gene TRBV6-5 combines with J gene TRBJ2-1, with D tentatively TRBD1 or TRBD2 (5 bases each). The CDR3 contains 15 residues. The germline V gene has CDR1 MNHEY and CDR2 SVGAGI. V lost 4 bases and J 0 bases, leaving 10 bases between the germline ends. CDR3 protein: CASSSGTSSYNEQFF. The CDR3 DNA reads TGTGCCAGCAGTTCCGGGACGAGCTCCTACAATGAGCAGTTCTTC.

This clone occurred a few times. The chain recombines TRBV27 with TRBJ1-2; no firm D call. This CDR3 is 14 amino acids long. Germline CDR1 and CDR2: MNHEY and SMNVEV (reference sequence). The ends were cut back, 4 bases at V and 1 base at J, with 10 bases in the middle. CDR3 sequence: CASSSHGINYGYTF. CDR3 DNA sequence: TGTGCCAGCAGTTCACACGGGATTAACTATGGCTACACCTTC.

The chain couples TRBV4-1 to TRBJ1-1, with D unclear. Germline assignment: CDR1 MGHRA and CDR2 YSYEKL. The V gene lost 3 bases and the J gene lost 6 bases, with 11 bases spanning the gap. There are 13 residues in the CDR3. CDR3 protein: CASSQTSGAEAFF. The CDR3 nucleotides read TGCGCCAGCAGCCAGACAAGTGGCGCTGAAGCTTTCTTT.

This clone has only a few counts. The J gene is TRBJ1-4, the V gene TRBV9; possible D gene TRBD1, 6 bases. Trimming left V 0 bases short and J 6 bases short, with 18 bases between. Germline V gives CDR1 SGDLS, CDR2 YYNGEE. The CDR3 has 17 amino acids. This CDR3 reads CASSVAEGETVYEKLFF. In DNA, the CDR3 is TGTGCCAGCAGCGTAGCAGAGGGGGAGACAGTCTATGAAAAACTGTTTTTT.